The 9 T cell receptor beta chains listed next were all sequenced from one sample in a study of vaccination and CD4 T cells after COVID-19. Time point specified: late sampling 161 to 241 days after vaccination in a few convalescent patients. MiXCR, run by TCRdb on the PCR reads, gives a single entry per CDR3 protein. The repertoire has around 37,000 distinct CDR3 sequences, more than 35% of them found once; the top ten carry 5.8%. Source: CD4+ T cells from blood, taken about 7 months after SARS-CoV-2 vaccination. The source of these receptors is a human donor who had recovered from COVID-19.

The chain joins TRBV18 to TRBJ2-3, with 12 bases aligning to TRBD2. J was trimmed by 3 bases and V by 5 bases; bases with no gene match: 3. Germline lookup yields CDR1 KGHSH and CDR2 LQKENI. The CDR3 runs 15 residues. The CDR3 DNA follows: TGTGCCAGCTCATTGACTAGCGGGAGAACAGATACGCAGTATTTT. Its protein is CASSLTSGRTDTQYF.

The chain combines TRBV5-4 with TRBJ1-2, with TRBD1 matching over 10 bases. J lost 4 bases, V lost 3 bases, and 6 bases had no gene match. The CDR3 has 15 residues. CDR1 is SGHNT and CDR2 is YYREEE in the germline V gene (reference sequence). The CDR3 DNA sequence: TGTGCCAGCAGCTCCAAGGACAGGGGGGCCTATGGCTACACCTTC. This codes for CASSSKDRGAYGYTF.

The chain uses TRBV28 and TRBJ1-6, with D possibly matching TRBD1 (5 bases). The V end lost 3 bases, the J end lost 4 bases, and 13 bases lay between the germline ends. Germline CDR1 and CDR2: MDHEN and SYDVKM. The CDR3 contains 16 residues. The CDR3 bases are TGTGCCAGCAGTTTGGGGAGACAGAGATATAATTCACCCCTCCACTTT. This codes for CASSLGRQRYNSPLHF.

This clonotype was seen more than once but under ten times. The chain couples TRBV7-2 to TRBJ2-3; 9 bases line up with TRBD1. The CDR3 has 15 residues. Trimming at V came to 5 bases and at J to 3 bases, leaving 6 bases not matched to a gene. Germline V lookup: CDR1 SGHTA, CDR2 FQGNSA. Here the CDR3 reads CASSQGQGLTDTQYF. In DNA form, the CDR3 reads TGTGCCAGCAGCCAGGGACAGGGATTGACAGATACGCAGTATTTT.

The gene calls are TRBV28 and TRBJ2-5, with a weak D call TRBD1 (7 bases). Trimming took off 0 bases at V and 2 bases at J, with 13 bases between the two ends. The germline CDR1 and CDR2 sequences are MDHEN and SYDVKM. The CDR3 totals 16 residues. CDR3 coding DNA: TGTGCCAGCAGTTTATGGAGGCAGGGGGGTCAAGAGACCCAGTACTTC. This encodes CASSLWRQGGQETQYF.

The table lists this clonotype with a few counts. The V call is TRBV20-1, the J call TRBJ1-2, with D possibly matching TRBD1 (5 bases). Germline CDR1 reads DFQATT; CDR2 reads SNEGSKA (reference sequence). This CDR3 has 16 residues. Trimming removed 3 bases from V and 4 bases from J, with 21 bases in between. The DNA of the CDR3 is TGCAGTGCTAGTTTAGCTCCTCCGGGACTCGGCTATGGCTACACCTTC. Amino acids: CSASLAPPGLGYGYTF.

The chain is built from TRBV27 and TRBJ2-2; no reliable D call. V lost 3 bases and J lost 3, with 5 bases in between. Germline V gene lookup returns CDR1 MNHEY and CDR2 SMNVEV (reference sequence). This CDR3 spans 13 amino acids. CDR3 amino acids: CASSLEHTGELFF. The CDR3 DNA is TGTGCCAGCAGTTTGGAACACACCGGGGAGCTGTTTTTT.

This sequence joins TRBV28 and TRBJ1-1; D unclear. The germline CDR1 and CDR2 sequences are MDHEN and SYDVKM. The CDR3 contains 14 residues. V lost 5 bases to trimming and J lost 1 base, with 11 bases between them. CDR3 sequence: CASSLHSGNTEAFF. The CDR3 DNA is TGTGCCAGCAGTCTCCACAGCGGGAACACTGAAGCTTTCTTT.

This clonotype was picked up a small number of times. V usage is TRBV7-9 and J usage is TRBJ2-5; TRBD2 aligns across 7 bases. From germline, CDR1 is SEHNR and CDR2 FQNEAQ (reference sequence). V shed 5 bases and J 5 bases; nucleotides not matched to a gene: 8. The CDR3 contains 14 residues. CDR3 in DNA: TGTGCCAGCAGCCTAATAGGACTAGGGGAGACCCAGTACTTC. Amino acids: CASSLIGLGETQYF.